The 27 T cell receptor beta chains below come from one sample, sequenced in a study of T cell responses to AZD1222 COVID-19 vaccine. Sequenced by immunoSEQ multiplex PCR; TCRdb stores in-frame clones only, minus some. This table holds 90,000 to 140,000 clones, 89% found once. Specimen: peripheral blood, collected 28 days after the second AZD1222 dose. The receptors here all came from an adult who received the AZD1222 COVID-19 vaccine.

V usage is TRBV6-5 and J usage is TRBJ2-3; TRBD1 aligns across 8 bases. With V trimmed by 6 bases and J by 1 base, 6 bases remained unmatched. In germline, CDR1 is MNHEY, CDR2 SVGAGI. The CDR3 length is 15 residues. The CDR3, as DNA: TGTGCCAGCAGGGACCCGGGACAGGGCACAGATACGCAGTATTTT. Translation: CASRDPGQGTDTQYF.

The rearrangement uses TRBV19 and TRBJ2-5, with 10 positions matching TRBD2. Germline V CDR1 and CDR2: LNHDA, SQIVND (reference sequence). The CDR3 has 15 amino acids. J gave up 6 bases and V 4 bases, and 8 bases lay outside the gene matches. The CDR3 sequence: CASSTGASGRKTQYF. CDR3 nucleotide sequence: TGTGCCAGTAGTACAGGGGCTAGCGGGAGAAAGACCCAGTACTTC.

The DNA of the CDR3 is TGCGCCAGCAGCTGGGGACAGGGGGCCGGGGATGAGCAGTTCTTC. Translating it yields CASSWGQGAGDEQFF. The J gene is TRBJ2-1, the V gene TRBV5-1; TRBD1 agrees at 12 bases. With 3 bases clipped from V and 8 bases from J, the junction kept 6 bases outside the gene matches. The CDR3 totals 15 residues. The germline V gene encodes CDR1 SGHRS and CDR2 YFSETQ.

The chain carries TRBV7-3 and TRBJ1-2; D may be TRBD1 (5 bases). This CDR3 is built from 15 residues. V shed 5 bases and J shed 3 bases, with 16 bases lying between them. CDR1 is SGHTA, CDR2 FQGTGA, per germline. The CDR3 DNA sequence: TGTGCCAGCAGCGCCCATTTAGGGGAGGACTATGGCTACACCTTC. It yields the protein CASSAHLGEDYGYTF.

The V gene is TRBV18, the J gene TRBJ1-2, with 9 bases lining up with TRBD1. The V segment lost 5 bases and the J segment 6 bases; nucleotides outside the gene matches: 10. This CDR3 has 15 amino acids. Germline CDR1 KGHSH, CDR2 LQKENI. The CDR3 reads CASSGNTGTGNGYTF. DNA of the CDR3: TGTGCCAGCTCAGGAAACACCGGGACAGGGAATGGCTACACCTTC.

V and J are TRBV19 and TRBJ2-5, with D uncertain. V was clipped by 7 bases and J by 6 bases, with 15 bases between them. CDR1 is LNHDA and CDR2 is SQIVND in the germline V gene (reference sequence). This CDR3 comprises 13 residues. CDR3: CASKSGVYQTQYF. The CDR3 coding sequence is TGTGCCAGTAAATCTGGGGTCTATCAGACCCAGTACTTC.

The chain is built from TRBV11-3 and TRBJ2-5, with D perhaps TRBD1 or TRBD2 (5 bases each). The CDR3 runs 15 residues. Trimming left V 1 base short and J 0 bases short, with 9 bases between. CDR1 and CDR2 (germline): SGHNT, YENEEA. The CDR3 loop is CASSLGGTYQETQYF. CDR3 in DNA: TGTGCCAGCAGCTTAGGGGGGACGTACCAAGAGACCCAGTACTTC.

This chain's CDR3 is CASSLSHGEAFF. Here the CDR3 DNA reads TGTGCCAGCAGCTTAAGCCACGGTGAAGCTTTCTTT. The chain has TRBV28 and TRBJ1-1; D unresolved. The CDR3 sequence is 12 residues long. V lost 6 bases and J 7 bases, leaving 12 bases between the germline ends. The germline V gene encodes CDR1 MDHEN and CDR2 SYDVKM.

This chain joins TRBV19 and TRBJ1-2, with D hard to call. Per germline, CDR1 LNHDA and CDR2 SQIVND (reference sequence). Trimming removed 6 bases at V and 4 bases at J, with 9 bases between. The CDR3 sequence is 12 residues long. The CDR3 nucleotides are TGTGCCAGTAGCGCCTCTGGCTATGGCTACACCTTC. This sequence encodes CASSASGYGYTF.

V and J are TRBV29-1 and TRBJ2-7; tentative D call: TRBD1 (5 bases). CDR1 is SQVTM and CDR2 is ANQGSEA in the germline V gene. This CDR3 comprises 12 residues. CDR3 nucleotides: TGCAGTGCCTCCGCGACAGCTCACGAGCAGTACTTC. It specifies CSASATAHEQYF.

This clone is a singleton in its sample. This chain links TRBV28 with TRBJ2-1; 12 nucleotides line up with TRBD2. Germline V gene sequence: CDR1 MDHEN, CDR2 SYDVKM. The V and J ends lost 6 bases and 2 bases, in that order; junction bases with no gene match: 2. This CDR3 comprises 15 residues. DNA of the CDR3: TGTGCCAGCAGCTCTAGCGGGAGGGCCTACAATGAGCAGTTCTTC. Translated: CASSSSGRAYNEQFF.

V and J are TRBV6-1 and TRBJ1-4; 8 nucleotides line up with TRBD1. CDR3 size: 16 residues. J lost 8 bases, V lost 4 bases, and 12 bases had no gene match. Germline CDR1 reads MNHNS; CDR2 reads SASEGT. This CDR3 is CASSVNDRGGSEKLFF. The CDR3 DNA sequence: TGTGCCAGCAGTGTTAACGACAGGGGCGGTAGCGAAAAACTGTTTTTT.

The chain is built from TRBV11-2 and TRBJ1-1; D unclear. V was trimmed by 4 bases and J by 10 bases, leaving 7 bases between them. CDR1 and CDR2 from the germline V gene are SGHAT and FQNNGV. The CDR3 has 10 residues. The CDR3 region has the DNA TGTGCCAGCAGCTCGGTAATAGCTTTCTTT. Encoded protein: CASSSVIAFF.

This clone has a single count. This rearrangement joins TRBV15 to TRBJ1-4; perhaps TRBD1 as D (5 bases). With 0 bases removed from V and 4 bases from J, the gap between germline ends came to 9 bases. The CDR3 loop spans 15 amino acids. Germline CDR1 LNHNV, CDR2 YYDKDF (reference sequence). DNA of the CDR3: TGTGCCACCAGCAGAGAGGGGGGGTTTAATGAAAAACTGTTTTTT. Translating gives CATSREGGFNEKLFF. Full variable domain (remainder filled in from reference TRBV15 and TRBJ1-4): DAMVIQNPRYQVTQFGKPVTLSCSQTLNHNVMYWYQQKSSQAPKLLFHYYDKDFNNEADTPDNFQSRRPNTSFCFLDIRSPGLGDTAMYLCATSREGGFNEKLFFGSGTQLSVL.

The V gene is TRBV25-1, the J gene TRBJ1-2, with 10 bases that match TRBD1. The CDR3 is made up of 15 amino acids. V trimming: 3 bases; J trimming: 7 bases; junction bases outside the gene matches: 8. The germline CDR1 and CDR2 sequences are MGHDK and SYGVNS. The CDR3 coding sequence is TGTGCCAGCAGTGAGACAGGGGGCGGCGGCGGTGGCTACACCTTC. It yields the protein CASSETGGGGGGYTF.

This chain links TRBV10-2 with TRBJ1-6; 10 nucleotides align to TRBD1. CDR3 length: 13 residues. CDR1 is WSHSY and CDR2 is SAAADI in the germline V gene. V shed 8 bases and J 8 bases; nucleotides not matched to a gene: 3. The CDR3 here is CASGQGEYSPLHF. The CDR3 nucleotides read TGCGCCAGCGGACAGGGGGAGTATTCACCCCTCCACTTT.

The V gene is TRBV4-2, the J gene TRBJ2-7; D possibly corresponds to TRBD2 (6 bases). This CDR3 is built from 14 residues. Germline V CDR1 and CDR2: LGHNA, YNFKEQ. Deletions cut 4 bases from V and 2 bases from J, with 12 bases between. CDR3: CASSLERAPYEQYF. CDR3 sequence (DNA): TGTGCCAGCAGCCTAGAGCGGGCACCCTACGAGCAGTACTTC.

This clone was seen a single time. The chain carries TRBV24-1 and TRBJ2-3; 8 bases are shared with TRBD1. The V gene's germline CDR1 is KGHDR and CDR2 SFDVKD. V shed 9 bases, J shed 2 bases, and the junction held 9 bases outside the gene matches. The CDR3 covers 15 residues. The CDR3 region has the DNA TGTGCCACCGGATGGACAGGGTCCGCCACAGATACGCAGTATTTT. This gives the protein CATGWTGSATDTQYF.

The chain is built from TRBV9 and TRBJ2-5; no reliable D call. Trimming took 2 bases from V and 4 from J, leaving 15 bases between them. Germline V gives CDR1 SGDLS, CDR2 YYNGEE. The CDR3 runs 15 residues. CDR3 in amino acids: CASSVSDLRGETQYF. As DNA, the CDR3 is TGTGCCAGCAGCGTCTCGGACCTGCGCGGAGAGACCCAGTACTTC.

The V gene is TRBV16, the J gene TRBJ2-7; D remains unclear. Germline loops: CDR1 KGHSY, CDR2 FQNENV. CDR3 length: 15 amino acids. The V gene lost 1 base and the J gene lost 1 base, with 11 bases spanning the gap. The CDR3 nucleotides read TGTGCCAGCAGCCAATGGACGGGCAGTTCCTACGAGCAGTACTTC. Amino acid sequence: CASSQWTGSSYEQYF.

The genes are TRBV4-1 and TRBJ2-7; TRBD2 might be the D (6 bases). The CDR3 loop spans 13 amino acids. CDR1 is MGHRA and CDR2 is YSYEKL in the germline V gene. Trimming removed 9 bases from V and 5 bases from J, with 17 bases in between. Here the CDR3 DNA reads TGCGCCAGTTTGTCGGAGGGGAAGAACGAGCAGTACTTC. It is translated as CASLSEGKNEQYF.

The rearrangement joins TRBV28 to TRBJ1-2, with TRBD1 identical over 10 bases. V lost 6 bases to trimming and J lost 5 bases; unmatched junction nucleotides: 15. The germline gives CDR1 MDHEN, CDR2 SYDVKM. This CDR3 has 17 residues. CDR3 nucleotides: TGTGCCAGCAGCTCCCCGGGACAGGGGTCCGCTTATTATGGCTACACCTTC. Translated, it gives CASSSPGQGSAYYGYTF.

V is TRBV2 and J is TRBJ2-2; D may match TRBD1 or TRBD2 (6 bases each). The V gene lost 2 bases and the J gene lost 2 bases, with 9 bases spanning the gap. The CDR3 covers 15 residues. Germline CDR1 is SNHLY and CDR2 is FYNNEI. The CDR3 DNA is TGTGCCAGCAGTGAACGGGGGCAAAACACCGGGGAGCTGTTTTTT. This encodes CASSERGQNTGELFF.

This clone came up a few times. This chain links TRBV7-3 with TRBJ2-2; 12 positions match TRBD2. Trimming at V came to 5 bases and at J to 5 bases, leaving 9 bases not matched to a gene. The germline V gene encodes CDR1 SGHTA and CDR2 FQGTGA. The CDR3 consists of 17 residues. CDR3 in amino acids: CASSPRPGTSGTGELFF. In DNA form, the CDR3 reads TGTGCCAGCAGCCCCCGCCCCGGGACTAGCGGGACCGGGGAGCTGTTTTTT.

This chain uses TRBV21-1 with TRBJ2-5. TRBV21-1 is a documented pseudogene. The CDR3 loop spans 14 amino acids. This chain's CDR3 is CASSKEGNLETQYF. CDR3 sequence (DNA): TGTGCCAGCAGCAAAGAGGGCAACTTAGAGACCCAGTACTTC.

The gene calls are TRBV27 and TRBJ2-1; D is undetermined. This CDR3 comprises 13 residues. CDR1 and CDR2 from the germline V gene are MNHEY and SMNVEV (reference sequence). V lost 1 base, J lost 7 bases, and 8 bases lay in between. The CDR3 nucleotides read TGTGCCAGCAGTTTATACGGATCTAATGAGCAGTTCTTC. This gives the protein CASSLYGSNEQFF.

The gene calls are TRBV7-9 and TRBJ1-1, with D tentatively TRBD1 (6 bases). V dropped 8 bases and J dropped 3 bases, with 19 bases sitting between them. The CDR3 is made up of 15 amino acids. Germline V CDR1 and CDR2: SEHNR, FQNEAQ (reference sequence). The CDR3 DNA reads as TGTGCCAGCCGCGGGGACAACGCGCGCGACACTGAAGCTTTCTTT. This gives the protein CASRGDNARDTEAFF.